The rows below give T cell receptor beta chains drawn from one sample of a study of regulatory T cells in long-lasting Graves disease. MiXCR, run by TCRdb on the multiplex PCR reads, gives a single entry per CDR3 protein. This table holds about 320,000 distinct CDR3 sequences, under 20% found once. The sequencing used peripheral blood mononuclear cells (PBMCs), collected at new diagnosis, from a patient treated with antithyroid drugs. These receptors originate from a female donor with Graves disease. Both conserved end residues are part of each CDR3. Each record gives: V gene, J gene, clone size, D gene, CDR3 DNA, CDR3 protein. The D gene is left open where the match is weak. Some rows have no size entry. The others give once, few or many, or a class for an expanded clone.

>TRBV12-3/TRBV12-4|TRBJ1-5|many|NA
TGTGCCAGCAGTTGGGGTCCGCTTGCGCCCCAGCATTTT
CASSWGPLAPQHF
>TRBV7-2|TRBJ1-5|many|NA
TGTGCCAGCTCGGGACAAGGCAATCAGCCCCAGCATTTT
CASSGQGNQPQHF
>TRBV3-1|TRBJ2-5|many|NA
TGTGCCAGCGAGTTCCAAGAGACCCAGTACTTC
CASEFQETQYF
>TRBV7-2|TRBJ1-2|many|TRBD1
TGTGCCAGGTCGGAAACAGGGGCTGGCTACACCTTC
CARSETGAGYTF
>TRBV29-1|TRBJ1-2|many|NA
TGCAGCGTTGAAGCTTCCCGCGTGGGCACCAACTATGGCTACACCTTC
CSVEASRVGTNYGYTF
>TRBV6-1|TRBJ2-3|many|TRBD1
TGTGCCAGCAGTGAAAGGACAGGGGGCGCCGATACGCAGTATTTT
CASSERTGGADTQYF
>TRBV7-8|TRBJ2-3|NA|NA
TGTGCCAGCAGCTTAGTTGGGTTTACGCAGTATTTT
CASSLVGFTQYF
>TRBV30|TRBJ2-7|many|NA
TGTGCCTGGAGTCCGGACCCAAACAAATACGAGCAGTACTTC
CAWSPDPNKYEQYF
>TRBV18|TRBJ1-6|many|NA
TGTGCCAGCTCACGACAGAATTCACCCCTCCACTTT
CASSRQNSPLHF
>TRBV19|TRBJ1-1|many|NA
TGTGCCAGTAAGACAGCCTTGAGCACTGAAGCTTTCTTT
CASKTALSTEAFF
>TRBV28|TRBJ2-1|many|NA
NA
CASSLFWPSHGEQFF
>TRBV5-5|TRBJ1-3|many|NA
TGTGCCAGCAAGCTCTACTCTGGAAACACCATATATTTT
CASKLYSGNTIYF
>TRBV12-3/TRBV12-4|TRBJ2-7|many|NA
TGTGCCAGCAGTTTTACTGACGAGCAGTACTTC
CASSFTDEQYF
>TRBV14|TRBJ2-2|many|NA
TGTGCCAGCAGCCCTCAGAACACCGGGGAGCTGTTTTTT
CASSPQNTGELFF
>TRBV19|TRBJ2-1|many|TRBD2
TGTGCCAGTAGTAGCACAGGACTAGCGGGAGTTGAGCAGTTCTTC
CASSSTGLAGVEQFF
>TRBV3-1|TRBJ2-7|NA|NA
TGTGCCAGCAGCCGATCTACAGTGGTCTACGAGCAGTACTTC
CASSRSTVVYEQYF